There are a few counts of the clone carrying this TCR beta chain. Its antigen remains unidentified. This entry is derived from a study of T-cell memory formation after mild COVID-19. Whole-study results and caveats: Clones that got smaller from day 15 to 85 had even CD4/CD8, while clones growing later tipped toward CD4+. The appearance of some responding clones in pre-infection memory suggested that cross-reactive memory joined.

The V gene end was trimmed by 5 bases and the J gene end by 6 bases; junction bases not matched to a gene: 9. Germline lookup yields CDR1 LNHDA and CDR2 SQIVND (reference sequence). The CDR3 covers 15 residues. 5'RACE with constant-segment primers yielded barcoded, UMI-tagged TCR alpha and TCR beta cDNA libraries. From the 5' RACE reads, TCRdb called clonotypes with MiXCR, one entry per CDR3 protein. Seen here are under 700,000 distinct CDR3 sequences, about a fifth observed once, and the top ten hold 9.5% to 15%. The sequence was obtained from an adult woman who had mild COVID-19 (a few samples of this study predate the infection). Cell type and time point are not known. Material: PBMCs or a T cell subset sorted from them (not recorded which). This chain joins TRBV19 and TRBJ2-1; 8 positions match TRBD2. The CDR3 region is CASSFSGGSFNEQFF. The CDR3, as DNA: TGTGCCAGTAGTTTCAGCGGGGGTTCATTCAATGAGCAGTTCTTC.